Following are 27 T cell receptor beta chains from one sample sequenced in a study of beta chain features in type 1 diabetes. General study points: A moderate, significant TCRB CDR3 shortening appeared in type 1 diabetes across four CD4+ subsets.

Their antigen targets remain unknown. Since all of the isolated RNA was reverse transcribed, expressed TCRB transcripts were what got sequenced. Sequencing used immunoSEQ multiplex PCR; TCRdb keeps in-frame clones, though not all of them. The sample shows 150,000 to 200,000 clones, approximately 62% of them seen only once. Sequencing was performed on naive CD4+ T cells from blood. These receptors came from a young man with type 1 diabetes.

Here the CDR3 DNA reads TGTGCCAGCGCCAGTCAGGGTCGCGAGACCCAGTACTTC. Its protein is CASASQGRETQYF. J is TRBJ2-5 and V is TRBV11-2; tentative D call: TRBD1 (5 bases). With 8 bases removed from V and 5 bases from J, the gap between germline ends came to 15 bases. CDR3 length equals 13 residues. The germline V gene encodes CDR1 SGHAT and CDR2 FQNNGV.

This clone was seen more than once but under ten times. V gene TRBV30 combines with J gene TRBJ2-7, with a tentative D call TRBD1 (6 bases). The CDR3 consists of 13 residues. Germline V CDR1 and CDR2: GTSNPN, SVGIG (reference sequence). Trimming stripped 3 bases from V and 4 bases from J, with 13 bases between. CDR3 DNA: TGTGCCTGGAGCAGGGGAAACTCATACGAGCAGTACTTC. This codes for CAWSRGNSYEQYF.

The chain joins TRBV29-1 to TRBJ2-7; 8 bases are shared with TRBD1. Germline CDR1 SQVTM, CDR2 ANQGSEA. V shed 5 bases and J 0 bases; nucleotides not matched to a gene: 3. The CDR3 sequence is 13 residues long. CDR3 residues: CSVWDRTSYEQYF. The CDR3 bases are TGCAGCGTTTGGGACAGGACCTCCTACGAGCAGTACTTC.

The V call is TRBV28, the J call TRBJ2-5, with TRBD2 as a possible D gene (6 bases). V lost 6 bases to trimming and J lost 5 bases, with 16 bases between them. CDR1 and CDR2 (germline): MDHEN, SYDVKM. This CDR3 is built from 14 residues. In nucleotides, the CDR3 is TGTGCCAGCAGCCCCGGGGAGGTCGGGGAGACCCAGTACTTC. Amino acids: CASSPGEVGETQYF.

The rearrangement uses TRBV28 and TRBJ2-4; no clear D gene. Trimming stripped 6 bases from V and 12 bases from J, with 12 bases between. The CDR3 length is 11 residues. Per the germline V gene, CDR1 is MDHEN and CDR2 is SYDVKM. CDR3 region: CASSLFGGQYF. CDR3 sequence (DNA): TGTGCCAGCAGCCTCTTCGGCGGTCAGTACTTC.

The chain recombines TRBV15 with TRBJ2-6, with D unclear. CDR3 length equals 16 residues. Germline V gene sequence: CDR1 LNHNV, CDR2 YYDKDF (reference sequence). V shed 4 bases and J shed 0 bases, with 10 bases lying between them. CDR3 in amino acids: CATSNEFNSGANVLTF. CDR3 coding DNA: TGTGCCACCAGCAACGAGTTTAACTCTGGGGCCAACGTCCTGACTTTC.

The chain combines TRBV7-2 with TRBJ2-6; D unresolved. CDR1 and CDR2 (germline): SGHTA, FQGNSA. The CDR3 consists of 16 residues. V lost 2 bases and J lost 0, with 8 bases in between. The CDR3 DNA is TGTGCCAGCAGCTTATTTCGGCTCTCTGGGGCCAACGTCCTGACTTTC. Translating gives CASSLFRLSGANVLTF.

The chain couples TRBV7-9 to TRBJ2-3; the match to TRBD2 covers 7 bases. This CDR3 is built from 15 residues. The V gene end was trimmed by 0 bases and the J gene end by 4 bases; junction bases not matched to a gene: 4. Germline CDR1 reads SEHNR; CDR2 reads FQNEAQ (reference sequence). Here the CDR3 DNA reads TGTGCCAGCAGCTTAGCCTCGGGAGGCCCAGATACGCAGTATTTT. Amino acid sequence: CASSLASGGPDTQYF.

The CDR3 nucleotides read TGTGCCAGCAGCTCCGCAAGGGGACGGAATTCACCCCTCCACTTT. Its translation: CASSSARGRNSPLHF. The V call is TRBV7-2, the J call TRBJ1-6; a possible D gene is TRBD1 (5 bases). Trimming took off 4 bases at V and 7 bases at J, with 14 bases between the two ends. Germline CDR1 is SGHTA and CDR2 is FQGNSA. This CDR3 has 15 residues.

The chain uses TRBV6-5 and TRBJ2-7; 7 nucleotides line up with TRBD1. Losses at the gene ends were 5 bases for V and 3 bases for J; bases not matched to a gene: 4. The length of the CDR3 is 13 residues. Looked up from germline, CDR1 is MNHEY and CDR2 is SVGAGI. The CDR3 loop is CASSRQGNYEQYF. The CDR3 DNA reads TGTGCCAGCAGTCGACAGGGAAACTACGAGCAGTACTTC.

This chain links TRBV7-9 with TRBJ2-7; TRBD2 matches at 9 bases. Per germline, CDR1 SEHNR and CDR2 FQNEAQ (reference sequence). The CDR3 loop spans 15 amino acids. Losses at the gene ends were 1 base for V and 2 bases for J; bases not matched to a gene: 3. The CDR3 region is CASSLGAGGTYEQYF. The CDR3 nucleotides read TGTGCCAGCAGCTTAGGAGCGGGAGGCACCTACGAGCAGTACTTC.

The gene calls are TRBV7-9 and TRBJ2-5; TRBD1 matches at 7 bases. CDR1 and CDR2 (germline): SEHNR, FQNEAQ (reference sequence). V dropped 5 bases and J dropped 5; count of bases not matched to a gene: 5. The CDR3 has 13 residues. DNA for the CDR3: TGTGCCAGCAGCACCCTGGACAGGGAGACCCAGTACTTC. Translated, it gives CASSTLDRETQYF.

This clone was counted a few times. The chain combines TRBV4-3 with TRBJ2-5; D might be TRBD1 (6 bases). The CDR3 contains 14 residues. V lost 3 bases, J lost 4 bases, and 12 bases lay in between. Germline lookup yields CDR1 LGHNA and CDR2 YSLEER. CDR3 amino acids: CASSQSGAGETQYF. The DNA for the CDR3 is TGCGCCAGCAGCCAGTCAGGGGCGGGAGAGACCCAGTACTTC.

The rearrangement links TRBV13 to TRBJ2-7; a possible D gene is TRBD1 (6 bases). CDR3 length equals 15 residues. V lost 0 bases and J lost 2, with 11 bases in between. CDR1 is PRHDT and CDR2 is FYEKMQ in the germline V gene (reference sequence). The CDR3 coding sequence is TGTGCCAGCAGCTTAGGGACAGGTCTACCCTACGAGCAGTACTTC. Translation: CASSLGTGLPYEQYF. Full variable domain (remainder filled in from reference TRBV13 and TRBJ2-7): AAGVIQSPRHLIKEKRETATLKCYPIPRHDTVYWYQQGPGQDPQFLISFYEKMQSDKGSIPDRFSAQQFSDYHSELNMSSLELGDSALYFCASSLGTGLPYEQYFGPGTRLTVT.

The rearrangement uses TRBV30 and TRBJ1-1; D is possibly TRBD1 (6 bases). CDR3 length: 13 residues. Germline V CDR1 and CDR2: GTSNPN, SVGIG (reference sequence). Trimming pared 6 bases from V and 4 bases from J, leaving 15 bases between. This CDR3 is CACENGGPTEAFF. The CDR3 DNA sequence: TGTGCCTGCGAGAACGGGGGGCCCACTGAAGCTTTCTTT.

The rearrangement uses TRBV7-9 and TRBJ1-6, with D possibly matching TRBD1 (6 bases). Trimming pared 5 bases from V and 9 bases from J, leaving 23 bases between. CDR3 length equals 17 residues. CDR1 is SEHNR, CDR2 FQNEAQ, per germline (reference sequence). Here the CDR3 DNA reads TGTGCCAGCAGCGACCCTCCTACAGGGATCAGGAGTTCACCCCTCCACTTT. It translates to CASSDPPTGIRSSPLHF.

V is TRBV4-3 and J is TRBJ2-7, with 10 bases matching TRBD2. The CDR3 has 18 residues. With 0 bases clipped from V and 3 bases from J, the junction kept 11 bases outside the gene matches. Germline assignment: CDR1 LGHNA and CDR2 YSLEER. CDR3 DNA: TGCGCCAGCAGCCAAGACACTAGCGGGGTCGCTTGGGGCTACGAGCAGTACTTC. Its translation is CASSQDTSGVAWGYEQYF.

V is TRBV28 and J is TRBJ2-7; TRBD2 matches 7 bases. The CDR3 spans 16 residues. After removal of 5 bases from V and 1 base from J, the junction contained 11 bases not matched to a gene. The V gene's germline CDR1 is MDHEN and CDR2 SYDVKM. CDR3 DNA sequence: TGTGCCAGCAGTGCACCCGCCGGCGGGGGTTCCTACGAGCAGTACTTC. It specifies CASSAPAGGGSYEQYF. The complete variable domain, with remaining parts taken from reference TRBV28 and TRBJ2-7, reads DVKVTQSSRYLVKRTGEKVFLECVQDMDHENMFWYRQDPGLGLRLIYFSYDVKMKEKGDIPEGYSVSREKKERFSLILESASTNQTSMYLCASSAPAGGGSYEQYFGPGTRLTVT.

This clone occurred a few times. The chain employs TRBV13 and TRBJ2-1; no definite D call. The CDR3 runs 12 residues. Trimming removed 5 bases from V and 7 bases from J, with 9 bases in between. CDR1 PRHDT and CDR2 FYEKMQ come from the germline V gene (reference sequence). CDR3 in amino acids: CASSVLLNEQFF. DNA of the CDR3: TGTGCCAGCAGCGTACTATTGAATGAGCAGTTCTTC.

The V and J genes are TRBV15 and TRBJ2-1; D unclear. Germline CDR1 and CDR2: LNHNV and YYDKDF (reference sequence). V lost 0 bases, J lost 0 bases, and 6 bases lay in between. This CDR3 comprises 15 residues. CDR3 in amino acids: CATSRDVSSYNEQFF. As DNA, the CDR3 is TGTGCCACCAGCAGAGACGTGAGCTCCTACAATGAGCAGTTCTTC.

V is TRBV9 and J is TRBJ2-3, with D possibly TRBD1 on 6 matching bases. V was pared by 1 base and J by 7 bases, with 10 bases between. The CDR3 runs 13 residues. Germline V gene data show CDR1 as SGDLS and CDR2 as YYNGEE. CDR3 nucleotides: TGTGCCAGCAGCGTATCAGGGGCCCATACGCAGTATTTT. It specifies CASSVSGAHTQYF.

This clone was seen more than once but under ten times. The chain recombines TRBV27 with TRBJ2-4; 7 nucleotides line up with TRBD1. With 4 bases clipped from V and 2 bases from J, the junction kept 8 bases outside the gene matches. CDR1 is MNHEY and CDR2 is SMNVEV in the germline V gene (reference sequence). This CDR3 is 16 amino acids long. The CDR3 is CASSSRTGLSKNIQYF. The CDR3 DNA follows: TGTGCCAGCAGTTCAAGGACAGGTTTATCCAAAAACATTCAGTACTTC.

The chain employs TRBV5-4 and TRBJ2-1; 7 bases are shared with TRBD1. V lost 2 bases to trimming and J lost 0 bases; unmatched junction nucleotides: 11. CDR1 and CDR2 (germline): SGHNT, YYREEE (reference sequence). CDR3 size: 18 residues. The CDR3 loop is CASSFGSGQSSSYNEQFF. The DNA for the CDR3 is TGTGCCAGCAGCTTTGGTTCGGGACAGTCGAGCTCCTACAATGAGCAGTTCTTC.

The chain has TRBV12-5 and TRBJ2-3; D not certain. Germline V gives CDR1 LGHNT, CDR2 FRNRAP. CDR3 length: 12 amino acids. The V end was cut by 5 bases, the J end by 3 bases, with 6 bases between. For the CDR3, the DNA is TGTGCTAGTGGTCCGGAGACAGATACGCAGTATTTT. As protein: CASGPETDTQYF.

The rearrangement uses TRBV7-2 and TRBJ2-3; TRBD2 matches at 10 bases. This CDR3 contains 15 residues. V trimming: 4 bases; J trimming: 1 base; junction bases outside the gene matches: 2. CDR1 SGHTA and CDR2 FQGNSA come from the germline V gene. For the CDR3, the DNA is TGTGCCAGCAGCTACGGGACTAGCGGCACAGATACGCAGTATTTT. Its protein is CASSYGTSGTDTQYF.

The chain carries TRBV7-9 and TRBJ2-1, with a possible D match to TRBD1 (6 bases). The CDR3 runs 18 residues. Deletions cut 10 bases from V and 0 bases from J, with 25 bases between. The germline gives CDR1 SEHNR, CDR2 FQNEAQ (reference sequence). CDR3 DNA sequence: TGTGCCACCACAGGGACCCTTAATATTCCGAGCTCCTACAATGAGCAGTTCTTC. It specifies CATTGTLNIPSSYNEQFF.

This clone has a handful of counts. The chain employs TRBV7-2 and TRBJ1-2, with no clear D. Germline V gene sequence: CDR1 SGHTA, CDR2 FQGNSA. With 1 base removed from V and 4 bases from J, the gap between germline ends came to 4 bases. This CDR3 is built from 12 residues. The CDR3 here is CASSLGVYGYTF. CDR3 nucleotides: TGTGCCAGCAGCTTAGGTGTCTATGGCTACACCTTC.